This T cell receptor (beta chain) is from a study of blood T cell repertoires in COVID-19. Original processing notes: Researchers report that nucleated cell counts were estimated from reference gene primer amplification. Data came from immunoSEQ multiplex PCR; TCRdb stores just in-frame clones and leaves some out. D and trimming were read from the DNA, whereas the V and J calls and clone size are those reported in that table. The sample contains a few hundred thousand clones, about 91% of which appear only once. Self-reported history from a screening survey and questionnaire set each donor's cohort. The clonotype originates from a human donor in a cohort exposed to, infected with or recovered from COVID-19 (not recorded which). The donor label of this sample is uncertain. Source material: PBMCs or T cells enriched from blood (not recorded which).

The CDR3 reads CASSSPTGGKHEQYF. The CDR3 nucleotides are TGTGCCAGCAGCTCCCCGACAGGGGGAAAACACGAGCAGTACTTC. The rearrangement links TRBV11-2 to TRBJ2-7, with TRBD1 matching 9 bases. CDR1 and CDR2 (germline): SGHAT, FQNNGV. The CDR3 extends over 15 amino acids. Trimming at V came to 4 bases and at J to 5 bases, leaving 9 bases not matched to a gene.